The 25 T cell receptor beta chains reported below all come from one sample, sequenced in a study of neurological immune-mediated disorders (dated by TCRdb to the late 2010s). Libraries were built with 5' RACE. The run used an Illumina HiSeq 2500. TCRdb reworked the public reads: Q25 trimming with fastp, MiXCR clone assembly, productive beta chains retained. Rows merge per CDR3 protein into single entries with the most common DNA and genes. The sample table holds under 80,000 distinct CDR3 sequences, of which 4% to 5.5% were seen once. Jointly, the top ten make up approximately 3.2% of the sample. The source material was PBMCs. The receptors were gathered from a woman aged 45-59 years with multiple sclerosis.

At least ten counts were recorded for this clonotype. This rearrangement joins TRBV2 to TRBJ2-3, with a weak D call TRBD2 (6 bases). CDR1 and CDR2 (germline): SNHLY, FYNNEI. With 10 bases removed from V and 0 bases from J, the gap between germline ends came to 17 bases. The CDR3 has 15 amino acids. The CDR3 bases are TGTGCCACCTCCCTGGCGGGGACTAGCACAGATACGCAGTATTTT. This codes for CATSLAGTSTDTQYF.

This clonotype was detected ten times or more. The V gene is TRBV25-1, the J gene TRBJ2-5; no definite D call. Germline assignment: CDR1 MGHDK and CDR2 SYGVNS. Trimming pared 2 bases from V and 0 bases from J, leaving 16 bases between. The CDR3 sequence is 17 residues long. DNA for the CDR3: TGTGCCAGCAGTGAAGGAAAACGGAGAGTCTACCAAGAGACCCAGTACTTC. As protein: CASSEGKRRVYQETQYF.

V is TRBV2 and J is TRBJ2-5, with D possibly being TRBD1 or TRBD2 (6 bases each). V lost 5 bases, J lost 2 bases, and 9 bases lay in between. Germline loops: CDR1 SNHLY, CDR2 FYNNEI. This CDR3 spans 13 amino acids. The CDR3 region has the DNA TGTGCCAGCAGTTCGGGGGCTCAAGAGACCCAGTACTTC. Protein sequence: CASSSGAQETQYF. The complete variable domain, with remaining parts taken from reference TRBV2 and TRBJ2-5, reads EPEVTQTPSHQVTQMGQEVILRCVPISNHLYFYWYRQILGQKVEFLVSFYNNEISEKSEIFDDQFSVERPDGSNFTLKIRSTKLEDSAMYFCASSSGAQETQYFGPGTRLLVL.

This clonotype was seen ten or more times. The chain joins TRBV10-3 to TRBJ2-1, with D possibly being TRBD2 (7 bases). CDR3 length: 15 amino acids. Germline V gives CDR1 ENHRY, CDR2 SYGVKD. V dropped 3 bases and J dropped 4 bases, with 13 bases sitting between them. The CDR3 sequence: CAISDLGGTYNEQFF. For the CDR3, the DNA is TGTGCCATCAGTGATTTGGGGGGGACATACAATGAGCAGTTCTTC.

This clonotype was recorded at least ten times. This chain connects TRBV5-5 to TRBJ1-1; 8 bases fit TRBD1. Germline V gene data show CDR1 as SGHKS and CDR2 as YYEKEE (reference sequence). The CDR3 is 15 residues long. J gave up 6 bases and V 0 bases, and 7 bases lay outside the gene matches. The CDR3 DNA reads as TGTGCCAGCAGCTTGGCAGGGGGCAAGTTTGCTGAAGCTTTCTTT. Residues: CASSLAGGKFAEAFF.

Many counts were recorded for this clonotype. The rearrangement joins TRBV5-1 to TRBJ2-1; 7 bases are shared with TRBD2. Per germline, CDR1 SGHRS and CDR2 YFSETQ. J gave up 8 bases and V 0 bases, and 14 bases lay outside the gene matches. The CDR3 contains 17 residues. As DNA, the CDR3 is TGCGCCAGCAGCTTGGTTAGCGGGCCTAAAGTTGCGGATGAGCAGTTCTTC. Translation gives CASSLVSGPKVADEQFF.

This clonotype was picked up a small number of times. One junction end disagrees with the germline gene, perhaps due to a read error. The rearrangement links TRBV20-1 to TRBJ1-5, with 9 bases aligning to TRBD1. Germline V gene lookup returns CDR1 DFQATT and CDR2 SNEGSKA (reference sequence). The CDR3 runs to 18 residues. The CDR3: CSARGRTGATIHNQPQNF. The CDR3 DNA sequence: TGCAGTGCTAGAGGACGGACAGGGGCTACTATTCATAATCAGCCCCAGAATTTT.

The rearrangement joins TRBV20-1 to TRBJ1-1; TRBD1 agrees at 8 bases. With V trimmed by 0 bases and J by 4 bases, 10 bases remained unmatched. Per the germline V gene, CDR1 is DFQATT and CDR2 is SNEGSKA (reference sequence). The CDR3 runs 16 residues. The CDR3 region has the DNA TGCAGTGCTAGAGATTATGGCAGGGGGCTTATCACTGAAGCTTTCTTT. It translates to CSARDYGRGLITEAFF.

This clonotype occurred many times. The chain carries TRBV6-2 or TRBV6-3 and TRBJ2-2; D gene unclear. CDR1 and CDR2 from the germline V gene are MNHEY and SVGEGT. V lost 6 bases to trimming and J lost 5 bases, with 16 bases between them. The CDR3 sequence is 15 residues long. In DNA form, the CDR3 reads TGTGCCAGCAGGTATTGGCAGGCCTTTACCGGGGAGCTGTTTTTT. Encoded protein: CASRYWQAFTGELFF.

This clonotype occurred a few times. An end of the junction differs from the germline gene, which may be a read error. The chain combines TRBV20-1 with TRBJ1-5; D is unresolved. The CDR3 covers 15 residues. Germline CDR1 is DFQATT and CDR2 is SNEGSKA (reference sequence). For the CDR3, the DNA is TGCAGTGCTAGGCGGGATGGCGGAAGCAATCAGCCCCAGAATTTT. Residues: CSARRDGGSNQPQNF.

This clonotype was counted ten times or more. The chain recombines TRBV7-2 with TRBJ1-2; D gene uncertain. The germline CDR1 and CDR2 sequences are SGHTA and FQGNSA. V was trimmed by 2 bases and J by 6 bases, leaving 13 bases between them. This CDR3 comprises 14 residues. CDR3 coding DNA: TGTGCCAGCAGCTTAAGTGACCCTCGGGATGGCTACACCTTC. It encodes CASSLSDPRDGYTF.

On this clonotype: This could be a read error, since a much larger clone is one nucleotide away. The rearrangement joins TRBV7-6 to TRBJ1-6, with D tentatively TRBD1 (5 bases). The CDR3 is 13 amino acids. The germline CDR1 and CDR2 sequences are SGHVS and FNYEAQ. CDR3 sequence: CASGSGAWSPLNF. In DNA form, the CDR3 reads TGTGCCAGCGGGAGCGGGGCTTGGTCACCCCTCAACTTT.

There are many counts of this clonotype. The CDR3 region is CSATGQGAYETQYF. The CDR3 DNA sequence: TGCAGTGCTACAGGACAGGGGGCTTATGAGACCCAGTACTTC. V is TRBV20-1 and J is TRBJ2-5, with 11 positions matching TRBD1. The CDR3 has 14 residues. Losses at the gene ends were 4 bases for V and 5 bases for J; bases not matched to a gene: 6. Germline CDR1 is DFQATT and CDR2 is SNEGSKA (reference sequence).

In its sample, this clonotype was seen many times. This chain connects TRBV5-1 to TRBJ2-1; TRBD2 agrees at 9 bases. The J segment lost 6 bases and the V segment lost 9 bases, leaving 10 bases of the junction unmatched. There are 14 residues in the CDR3. Germline values: CDR1 SGHRS, CDR2 YFSETQ. CDR3 DNA sequence: TGCGCCACCCATAGCGGGGGAGATAGCAATGAGCAGTTCTTC. It is translated as CATHSGGDSNEQFF.

This clonotype was observed a few times. The chain links TRBV7-3 to TRBJ2-3, with a possible D match to TRBD2 (7 bases). The CDR3 has 19 amino acids. Germline V gene data show CDR1 as SGHTA and CDR2 as FQGTGA. Trimming stripped 4 bases from V and 1 base from J, with 24 bases between. The CDR3: CASSSRAVTGGNGTDTQYF. The CDR3 nucleotides are TGTGCCAGCAGCTCCCGGGCTGTGACGGGGGGCAACGGCACAGATACGCAGTATTTT.

On this clonotype itself: A clone one base away is much larger, so this may be a read error. This rearrangement joins TRBV4-3 to TRBJ1-2; D call uncertain. V dropped 1 base and J dropped 6 bases, with 12 bases sitting between them. In germline, CDR1 is LGHNA, CDR2 YSLEER. The CDR3 sequence is 14 residues long. This chain's CDR3 is CASSQAGKPNGYTF. The CDR3 DNA reads as TGCGCCAGCAGCCAAGCAGGAAAGCCAAATGGCTACACCTTC.

At least ten counts were recorded for this clonotype. The V call is TRBV11-3, the J call TRBJ1-1; 7 bases are shared with TRBD1. The CDR3 totals 15 residues. Germline trimming cut 4 bases from V and 1 base from J; bases unmatched to any gene: 6. Germline V lookup: CDR1 SGHNT, CDR2 YENEEA. CDR3 loop: CASSSTGTANTEAFF. DNA of the CDR3: TGTGCCAGCAGCTCTACCGGGACAGCGAACACTGAAGCTTTCTTT.

In this sample, this clonotype turned up many times. The V call is TRBV28, the J call TRBJ2-3, with D perhaps matching TRBD2 (5 bases). The CDR3 is made up of 15 amino acids. V gave up 2 bases and J gave up 1 base, with 10 bases separating them. CDR1 is MDHEN, CDR2 SYDVKM, per germline. The CDR3 loop is CASSLKGDGTDTQYF. In DNA form, the CDR3 reads TGTGCCAGCAGTTTAAAGGGAGACGGCACAGATACGCAGTATTTT.

This clonotype has a count of ten or more. This chain connects TRBV29-1 to TRBJ2-4; 7 bases match TRBD2. Germline values: CDR1 SQVTM, CDR2 ANQGSEA. The CDR3 totals 15 residues. V lost 1 base, J lost 5 bases, and 8 bases stayed unmatched. CDR3 in amino acids: CSVEATSFSENIQYF. CDR3 bases: TGCAGCGTTGAAGCGACTAGCTTCTCCGAAAACATTCAGTACTTC.

This clonotype was seen many times. This chain uses TRBV7-2 with TRBJ1-1; D not resolved. This CDR3 region has 13 residues. Germline V CDR1 and CDR2: SGHTA, FQGNSA. V was pared by 4 bases and J by 1 base, with 7 bases between. CDR3 protein: CASSSDPNTEAFF. Written as DNA, the CDR3 is TGTGCCAGCAGCTCGGACCCGAACACTGAAGCTTTCTTT.

This clonotype appeared many times. The chain has TRBV6-2 or TRBV6-3 and TRBJ1-2; maybe TRBD1 (5 bases). Germline V CDR1 and CDR2: MNHEY, SVGEGT. Between the trimmed V and J ends, which lost 11 bases and 0 bases, there was a span of 19 bases. The CDR3 is 15 amino acids. CDR3 sequence (DNA): TGTGCCGCAAAAAACGGGGACGCAGCTAACTATGGCTACACCTTC. Translated: CAAKNGDAANYGYTF.

In its sample, this clonotype was seen many times. The V gene is TRBV5-1, the J gene TRBJ2-2; TRBD1 might be the D (6 bases). V dropped 0 bases and J dropped 6 bases, with 12 bases sitting between them. The CDR3 has 15 residues. Per germline, CDR1 SGHRS and CDR2 YFSETQ. The CDR3 nucleotides read TGCGCCAGCAGCTTGGACAGGGTGGGAGCCGGGGAGCTGTTTTTT. Its protein is CASSLDRVGAGELFF.

This clonotype has at least ten counts. This chain connects TRBV20-1 to TRBJ2-3, with TRBD2 identical over 8 bases. V lost 2 bases, J lost 2 bases, and 6 bases stayed unmatched. Germline CDR1 reads DFQATT; CDR2 reads SNEGSKA (reference sequence). CDR3 length: 15 amino acids. The CDR3 DNA is TGCAGTGCTAGATGGAGCGGGGGAATCACAGATACGCAGTATTTT. The encoded protein is CSARWSGGITDTQYF.

The sample holds many counts of this clonotype. The rearrangement links TRBV4-2 to TRBJ1-1; the D is unclear. This CDR3 contains 15 residues. The germline V gene encodes CDR1 LGHNA and CDR2 YNFKEQ. With 0 bases removed from V and 4 bases from J, the gap between germline ends came to 12 bases. Here the CDR3 DNA reads TGTGCCAGCAGCCAAGATCTCTGGGATGGCACTGAAGCTTTCTTT. This translates into CASSQDLWDGTEAFF.

This clonotype was counted at least ten times. The chain carries TRBV29-1 and TRBJ1-2; 8 positions match TRBD1. The CDR3 runs to 15 residues. Germline V gives CDR1 SQVTM, CDR2 ANQGSEA. J lost 2 bases, V lost 7 bases, and 12 bases had no gene match. The CDR3 DNA follows: TGCAGCGCTCAATTTACAGGGGGAGAGAACTATGGCTACACCTTC. Its protein is CSAQFTGGENYGYTF.